The TCR beta chain described here comes from a study of cytomegalovirus exposure and HLA in healthy donors. Study-wide background: HLA-typed donors contributed about 85 million unique TCRs, which were held in an early data release.

Germline V lookup: CDR1 SNHLY, CDR2 FYNNEI. Trimming at V came to 6 bases and at J to 11 bases, leaving 11 bases not matched to a gene. The length of the CDR3 is 14 residues. Concerning this clone itself: Its antigen is not known.

Study-wide results and limits: When a later analysis compared HLA-associated TCR beta chains with equally common others, the HLA-associated chains turned out to be more clonally expanded and to have lower generation probabilities. With later analysis, a missense DCLRE1C variant became linked to TCR beta V- and J-gene trimming.

The PCR contained 60 Vbeta and 13 Jbeta primers. Using immunoSEQ multiplex PCR, the repertoire was profiled, and TCRdb retains in-frame clones only, with some absent. The sample has 60,000 or so clones, roughly 83% seen once. The sequence derives from a man in his forties or fifties in good health and CMV-seronegative. This chain joins TRBV2 and TRBJ1-1; 11 nucleotides agree with TRBD1. Specimen: PBMCs. The CDR3 sequence is CASRPDRGRWGAFF. Here the CDR3 DNA reads TGTGCCAGCAGACCGGACAGGGGGCGATGGGGTGCTTTCTTT.